This T cell receptor (beta chain) was obtained from a study of blood T cell repertoires in COVID-19. Overall study: COVID-19 samples, acute and convalescent, were from the United States, Italy and Spain.

V was pared by 0 bases and J by 11 bases, with 10 bases of the junction left unmatched. Germline V gene sequence: CDR1 SEHNR, CDR2 FQNEAQ (reference sequence). The CDR3 runs to 16 residues. Participant age was roughly 18 to 89 years, and participants resided in approximately 25 US areas. Original methodology: Amplifying reference gene primers gave estimates of nucleated cell counts. TCRdb's copy holds only in-frame clones and misses some; the assay was immunoSEQ multiplex PCR. The V and J calls and clone size come from that table; D and trimming were worked out from the DNA. Counted here are about 160,000 clones, approximately 81% occurring once; the ten biggest clones make up about a sixth.

Sequencing input: PBMCs or T cells enriched from blood (not recorded which). This receptor was identified in a man aged 60-69 years who had recovered from COVID-19. The chain recombines TRBV7-9 with TRBJ2-3, with 11 positions matching TRBD2. The CDR3 here is CASSLAIAGGVLEQYF. The CDR3 DNA is TGTGCCAGCAGCTTAGCGATAGCGGGGGGGGTCCTCGAGCAGTATTTT.